Following are 10 T cell receptor beta chains from one sample sequenced in a study of regulatory T cells in long-lasting Graves disease. Combining iRepertoire HTBI primers with Arm-PCR of CDR3 regions, the authors built TCR beta libraries. TCRdb recomputed calls from the multiplex PCR reads with MiXCR, one row per CDR3 protein. Of 650,000 to 850,000 distinct CDR3 sequences in the sample, approximately 29% were seen once. Time point meaning: persistent/refractory GD, antithyroid drugs over 5 years with positive TRAb. Making the TCR library involved RNA that had been extracted from PBMCs. This specimen consisted of peripheral blood mononuclear cells (PBMCs), obtained when the disease was refractory, from a patient treated with antithyroid drugs. The receptors stem from a female donor with Graves disease.

This clonotype was picked up a small number of times. The chain is built from TRBV6-1 and TRBJ2-6; TRBD1 or TRBD2 may be the D gene (5 bases each). The germline V gene has CDR1 MNHNS and CDR2 SASEGT. Trimming removed 3 bases from V and 0 bases from J, with 9 bases in between. This CDR3 comprises 16 residues. The CDR3 DNA reads as TGTGCCAGCAGTGAGAGGGGTCCCTCTGGGGCCAACGTCCTGACTTTC. This gives the protein CASSERGPSGANVLTF.

The rearrangement uses TRBV20-1 and TRBJ2-7; 7 bases align to TRBD2. The J segment lost 6 bases and the V segment lost 2 bases, leaving 10 bases of the junction unmatched. Germline V gene data show CDR1 as DFQATT and CDR2 as SNEGSKA (reference sequence). This CDR3 spans 14 amino acids. The CDR3 bases are TGCAGTGCTAGATCTGAGCGGGATACCCCCGAGCAGTACTTC. Its translation is CSARSERDTPEQYF.

Notes on this clonotype: One end of the junction fails to match germline, which may point to a read error. V gene TRBV20-1 combines with J gene TRBJ1-5; D is undetermined. The CDR3 runs 16 residues. The germline V gene has CDR1 DFQATT and CDR2 SNEGSKA (reference sequence). The DNA for the CDR3 is TGCAGTGCTAGGGACGGACGGAAAGGGTCCAATCGGCCCCAGCATTTT. Translated, it gives CSARDGRKGSNRPQHF.

This clonotype was counted between two and nine times. The gene calls are TRBV29-1 and TRBJ1-2, with D possibly TRBD1 on 6 matching bases. The V gene's germline CDR1 is SQVTM and CDR2 ANQGSEA. V dropped 7 bases and J dropped 8 bases, with 14 bases sitting between them. CDR3 length: 11 residues. The CDR3 nucleotides read TGCAGCGGCTTCGGGACATCCGGCTACACCTTC. The encoded protein is CSGFGTSGYTF.

This clonotype was found a few times. The gene calls are TRBV6-6 and TRBJ2-3; D remains unclear. The V end lost 0 bases, the J end lost 2 bases, and 12 bases lay between the germline ends. Germline assignment: CDR1 MNHNY and CDR2 SVGAGI (reference sequence). The CDR3 length is 16 residues. CDR3 sequence reads: CASSYSRQTYTDTQYF. The CDR3 DNA follows: TGTGCCAGCAGTTACTCGCGGCAGACTTACACAGATACGCAGTATTTT.

This clonotype was counted only a few times. V gene TRBV28 combines with J gene TRBJ1-5; possible D gene TRBD1, 5 bases. Trimming took 1 base from V and 3 from J, leaving 16 bases between them. The germline gives CDR1 MDHEN, CDR2 SYDVKM. The CDR3 is 17 residues long. The CDR3 loop is CASSLYGRTSTNQPQHF. The CDR3 DNA reads as TGTGCCAGCAGTTTATACGGCCGGACAAGCACCAATCAGCCCCAGCATTTT.

This chain uses TRBV27 with TRBJ2-1; D gene uncertain. CDR1 and CDR2 (germline): MNHEY, SMNVEV (reference sequence). Trimming pared 2 bases from V and 2 bases from J, leaving 10 bases between. The CDR3 spans 15 residues. The CDR3 nucleotides are TGTGCCAGCAGTTTAAGGGCGCCGGCCTACAATGAGCAGTTCTTC. Protein: CASSLRAPAYNEQFF.

The gene calls are TRBV12-3 or TRBV12-4 and TRBJ1-5; unclear D gene. The CDR3 totals 14 residues. Trimming pared 1 base from V and 9 bases from J, leaving 13 bases between. The chain's CDR3 is CASSLGRAIGPQHF. Written as DNA, the CDR3 is TGTGCCAGCAGTTTAGGACGGGCGATAGGGCCCCAGCATTTT.

This chain connects TRBV5-6 to TRBJ2-7, with D possibly being TRBD1 (6 bases). The CDR3 has 14 residues. V lost 3 bases and J 6 bases, leaving 16 bases between the germline ends. CDR1 and CDR2 from the germline V gene are SGHDT and YYEEEE. DNA of the CDR3: TGTGCCAGCAGCTCGACAGGAATCTGGGGCGAGCAGTACTTC. Protein product: CASSSTGIWGEQYF.

This chain links TRBV7-2 with TRBJ2-1; 7 bases are a match to TRBD2. The ends lost 5 bases at V and 13 bases at J; junction bases unmatched: 14. From germline, CDR1 is SGHTA and CDR2 FQGNSA. The CDR3 spans 14 residues. CDR3 loop: CASSLGAGEQGQFF. The DNA for the CDR3 is TGTGCCAGCAGCCTTGGTGCGGGAGAGCAGGGCCAGTTCTTC.